The clone carrying this T cell receptor beta chain turned up a few times. Its specificity is not known. The data originate from a study of spatial heterogeneity in lung cancer. For the study at large: Sequences of the beta chain were consistently detected in greater numbers than alpha-chain sequences.

TCRdb redid the calling of the 5' RACE reads with MiXCR, one entry per CDR3 protein. The table shows about 110,000 distinct CDR3 sequences, with 10% to 12% occurring only once. Study observations and caveats: The appearance of ubiquitous expanded tumor TCRs in blood was greater at resection than follow-up.

Germline V gives CDR1 LGHDT, CDR2 YNNKEL (reference sequence). There are 14 residues in the CDR3. The V and J ends lost 3 bases and 14 bases respectively, with 21 bases between them. The time point: blood at routine non-recurrence follow-up after resection. The chain links TRBV3-1 to TRBJ2-3; D is perhaps TRBD1 (6 bases). The clonotype was recovered from a female donor with early-stage non-small cell lung cancer. The specimen comprised PBMCs, sampled at follow-up. The CDR3 spells CASSQTDRTPERYF. DNA for the CDR3: TGTGCCAGCAGCCAGACAGACAGGACTCCTGAACGGTATTTT.